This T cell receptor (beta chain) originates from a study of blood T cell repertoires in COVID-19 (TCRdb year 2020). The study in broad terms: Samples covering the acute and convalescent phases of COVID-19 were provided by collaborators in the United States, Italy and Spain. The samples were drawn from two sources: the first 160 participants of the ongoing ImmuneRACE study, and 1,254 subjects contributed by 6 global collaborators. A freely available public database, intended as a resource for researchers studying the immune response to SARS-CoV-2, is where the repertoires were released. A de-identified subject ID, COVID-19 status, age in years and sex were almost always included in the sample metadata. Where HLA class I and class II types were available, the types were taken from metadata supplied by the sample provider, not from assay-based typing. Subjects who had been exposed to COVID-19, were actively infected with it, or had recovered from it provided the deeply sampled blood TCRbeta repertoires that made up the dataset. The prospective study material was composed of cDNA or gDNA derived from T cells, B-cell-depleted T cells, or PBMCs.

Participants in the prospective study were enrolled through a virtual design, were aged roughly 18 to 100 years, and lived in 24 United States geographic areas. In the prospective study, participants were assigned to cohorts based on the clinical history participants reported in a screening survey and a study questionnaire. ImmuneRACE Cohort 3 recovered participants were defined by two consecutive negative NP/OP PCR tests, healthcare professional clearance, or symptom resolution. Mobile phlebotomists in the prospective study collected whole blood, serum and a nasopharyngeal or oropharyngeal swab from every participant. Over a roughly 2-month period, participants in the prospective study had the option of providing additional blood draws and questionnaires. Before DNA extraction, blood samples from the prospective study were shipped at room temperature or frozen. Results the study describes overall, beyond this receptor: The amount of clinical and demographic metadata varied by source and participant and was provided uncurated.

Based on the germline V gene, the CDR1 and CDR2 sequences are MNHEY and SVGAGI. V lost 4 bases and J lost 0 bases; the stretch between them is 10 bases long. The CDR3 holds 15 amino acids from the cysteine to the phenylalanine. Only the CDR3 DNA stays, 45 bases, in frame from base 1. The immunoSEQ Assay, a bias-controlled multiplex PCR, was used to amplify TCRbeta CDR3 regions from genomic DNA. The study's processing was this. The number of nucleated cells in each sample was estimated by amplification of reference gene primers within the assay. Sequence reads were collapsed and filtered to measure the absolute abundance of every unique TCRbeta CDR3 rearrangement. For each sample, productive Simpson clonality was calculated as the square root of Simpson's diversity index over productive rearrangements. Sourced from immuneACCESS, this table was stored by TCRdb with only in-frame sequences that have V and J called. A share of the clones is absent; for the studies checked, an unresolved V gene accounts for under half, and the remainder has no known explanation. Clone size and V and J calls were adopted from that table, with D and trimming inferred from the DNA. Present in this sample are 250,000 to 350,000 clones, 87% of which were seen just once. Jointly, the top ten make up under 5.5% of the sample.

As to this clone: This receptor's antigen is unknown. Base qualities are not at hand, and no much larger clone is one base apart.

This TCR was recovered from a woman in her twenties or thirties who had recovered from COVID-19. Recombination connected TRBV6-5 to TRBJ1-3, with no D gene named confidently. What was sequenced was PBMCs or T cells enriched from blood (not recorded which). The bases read TGTGCCAGCAGTTTAACGGGATCCTCTGGAAACACCATATATTTT. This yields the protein CASSLTGSSGNTIYF.